Sequencing of this T cell receptor beta chain was carried out in a study of response to subunit inactivated influenza vaccine. Points from the study as a whole: Authors proposed each seasonal influenza vaccination draws in few new T cells.

The CDR3 consists of 15 residues. Germline trimming cut 6 bases from V and 5 bases from J; bases unmatched to any gene: 6. In germline, CDR1 is MNHNS, CDR2 SASEGT. About this clonotype itself: The antigen is unknown.

TCRdb reprocessed the RT-PCR reads via MiXCR and lists one record per CDR3 protein. This sample has a few hundred thousand distinct CDR3 sequences, with about a fifth found just once. The input for sequencing was PBMCs from blood, taken roughly 20 months after vaccination. This receptor was identified in a man between 50 and 75 years old who received an inactivated influenza vaccine. The J gene is TRBJ2-3, the V gene TRBV6-1; TRBD2 aligns across 12 bases. The CDR3 spells CASSRLAGAEDTQYF. In DNA form, the CDR3 reads TGTGCCAGCAGCCGACTAGCGGGAGCTGAAGATACGCAGTATTTT.